The following is a T cell receptor (beta chain) sequence with its context. What it recognizes is unknown. An end of the junction does not agree with germline; a read error may underlie this. The sample belongs to a study of tumor-infiltrating lymphocytes in primary liver carcinoma. Production of TCR beta cDNA used around 460 ng total RNA together with a constant-region primer. Three nested multiplex PCR rounds, a slightly modified ARM-PCR, produced the libraries for TCR beta. TRBV1-TRBV30 forward primers paired with a C-beta reverse primer drove the first two PCR rounds, about 10 cycles each. TCRdb independently ran MiXCR on the multiplex PCR reads; one entry per CDR3 protein. Of about 50,000 distinct CDR3 sequences in the sample, over 75% were seen once. Between about 17 and 34 mg of unsorted bulk tissue served as the source from which RNA and DNA were co-extracted. There were only treatment-naive patients, all with chronic HBV infection. Separate regions, five per tumor, were sampled.

General study points: Merely some 7.5-25% of top clones spanned all five tumor regions.

The germline gives CDR1 SGHAT, CDR2 FQDESV (reference sequence). The CDR3 loop spans 15 amino acids. The TCR sequence derives from a man in his forties with primary liver carcinoma and hepatitis B virus infection. This chain joins TRBV11-1 and TRBJ2-3; possible D gene TRBD2, 5 bases. The sequenced material came from liver tumor tissue from sampling region 5. Stated subset: tumor region T5, tumor centre. CDR3 residues: CAMSLPRESTDKQYF. CDR3 coding DNA: TGTGCCATGAGTTTGCCGAGGGAGAGCACAGATAAGCAGTATTTT.